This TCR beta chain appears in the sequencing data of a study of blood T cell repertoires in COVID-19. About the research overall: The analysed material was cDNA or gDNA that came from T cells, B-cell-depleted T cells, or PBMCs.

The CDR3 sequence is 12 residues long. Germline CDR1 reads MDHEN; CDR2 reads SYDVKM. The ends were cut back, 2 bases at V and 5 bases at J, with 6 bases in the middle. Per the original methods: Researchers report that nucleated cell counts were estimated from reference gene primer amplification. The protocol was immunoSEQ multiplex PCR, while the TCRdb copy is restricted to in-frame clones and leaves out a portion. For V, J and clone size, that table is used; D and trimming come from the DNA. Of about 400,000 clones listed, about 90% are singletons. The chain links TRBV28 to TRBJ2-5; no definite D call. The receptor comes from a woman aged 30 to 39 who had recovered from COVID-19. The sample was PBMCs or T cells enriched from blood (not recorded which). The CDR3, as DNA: TGTGCCAGCAGTTTAGCGTGGGAGACCCAGTACTTC. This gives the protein CASSLAWETQYF. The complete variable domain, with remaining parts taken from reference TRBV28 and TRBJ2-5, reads DVKVTQSSRYLVKRTGEKVFLECVQDMDHENMFWYRQDPGLGLRLIYFSYDVKMKEKGDIPEGYSVSREKKERFSLILESASTNQTSMYLCASSLAWETQYFGPGTRLLVL.